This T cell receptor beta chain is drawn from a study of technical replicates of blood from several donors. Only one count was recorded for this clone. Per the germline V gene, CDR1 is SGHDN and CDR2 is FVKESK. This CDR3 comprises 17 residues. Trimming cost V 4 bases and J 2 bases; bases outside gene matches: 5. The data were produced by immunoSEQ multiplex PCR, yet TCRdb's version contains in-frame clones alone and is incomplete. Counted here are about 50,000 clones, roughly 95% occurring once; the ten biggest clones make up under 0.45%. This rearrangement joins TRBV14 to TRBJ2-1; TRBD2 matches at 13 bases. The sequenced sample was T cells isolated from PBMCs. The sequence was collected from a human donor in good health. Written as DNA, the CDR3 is TGTGCCAGCAGCCTACCGACTAGCGGGAGGCCCTACAATGAGCAGTTCTTC. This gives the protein CASSLPTSGRPYNEQFF.